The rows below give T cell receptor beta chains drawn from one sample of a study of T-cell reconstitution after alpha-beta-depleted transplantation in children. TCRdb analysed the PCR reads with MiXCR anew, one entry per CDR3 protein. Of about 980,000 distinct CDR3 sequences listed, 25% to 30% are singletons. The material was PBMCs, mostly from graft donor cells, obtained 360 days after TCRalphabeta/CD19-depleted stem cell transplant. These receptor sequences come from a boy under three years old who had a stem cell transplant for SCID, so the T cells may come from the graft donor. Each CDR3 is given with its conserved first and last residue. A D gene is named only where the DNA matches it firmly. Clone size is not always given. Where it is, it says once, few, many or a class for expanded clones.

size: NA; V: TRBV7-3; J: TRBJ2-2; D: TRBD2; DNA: TGTGCCAGCAGCCCCCGGGGGGGCCTAGGGGAGCTGTTTTTT; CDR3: CASSPRGGLGELFF
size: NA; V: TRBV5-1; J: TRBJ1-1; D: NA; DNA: TGCGCCAGCAGCTTGAGAGGGGGGCGCGATGGGACTGAAGCTTTCTTT; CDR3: CASSLRGGRDGTEAFF
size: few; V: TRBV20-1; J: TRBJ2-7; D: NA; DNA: TGCAGTGCTAGTGGGAAGGGCCCCTACGAGCAGTACTTC; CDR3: CSASGKGPYEQYF
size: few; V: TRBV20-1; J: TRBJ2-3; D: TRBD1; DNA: TGCAGTGCTAGGGCCGGGACAGGGGGGACAGATACGCAGTATTTT; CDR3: CSARAGTGGTDTQYF
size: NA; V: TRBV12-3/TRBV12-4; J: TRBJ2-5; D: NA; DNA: TGTGCCAGCAGTTTCCGACAGGACGAGACCCAGTACTTC; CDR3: CASSFRQDETQYF
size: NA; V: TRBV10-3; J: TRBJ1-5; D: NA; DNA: TGTGCCATCAGTGAGGGTAATCAGCCCCAGCATTTT; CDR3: CAISEGNQPQHF
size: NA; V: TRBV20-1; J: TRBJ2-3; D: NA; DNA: TGCAGTGCTGAGTGGGGGGTCGGTGTCGGTACGCAGTATTTT; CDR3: CSAEWGVGVGTQYF
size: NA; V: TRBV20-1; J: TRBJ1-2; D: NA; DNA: TGCAGTGCTCTGGGGGGGGCGTATGGCTACACCTTC; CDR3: CSALGGAYGYTF
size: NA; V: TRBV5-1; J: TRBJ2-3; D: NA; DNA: TGCGCCAGCAGCTTCGAGGGGGGGGATACGCAGTATTTT; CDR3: CASSFEGGDTQYF
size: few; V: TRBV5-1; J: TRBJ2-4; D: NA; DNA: TGCGCCAGCAGCTTGGGTGGGCCTTGGGGCTCCTACATTCAGTACTTC; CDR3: CASSLGGPWGSYIQYF
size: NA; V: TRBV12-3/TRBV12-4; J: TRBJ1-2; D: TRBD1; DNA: TGTGCCAGCAGTTTATTCTCTCTCGCGACAGGGGGCGGGGGCTACACCTTC; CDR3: CASSLFSLATGGGGYTF
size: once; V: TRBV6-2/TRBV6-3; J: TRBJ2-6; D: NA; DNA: TGTGCCAGCAAGGGCGGGACCGGGGCCAACGTCCTGACTTTC; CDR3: CASKGGTGANVLTF
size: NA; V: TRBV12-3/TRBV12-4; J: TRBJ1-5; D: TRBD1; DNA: TGTGCCAGCAGGGGACAGGGAGGAGAACAGCCCCAGCATTTT; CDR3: CASRGQGGEQPQHF
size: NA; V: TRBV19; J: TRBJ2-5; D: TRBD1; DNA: TGTGCCAGTAGTATCTGGGACAGGGAAGGGACCCAGTACTTC; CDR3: CASSIWDREGTQYF
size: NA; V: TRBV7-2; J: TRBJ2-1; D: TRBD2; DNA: TGTGCCAGCAGCTTAGCCTCTAGCGGGCCTTCCTACAATGAGCAGTTCTTC; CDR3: CASSLASSGPSYNEQFF
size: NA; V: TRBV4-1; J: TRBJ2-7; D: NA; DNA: TGCGCCAGCAGCCAAGACCCGACAGGGGCGGGGGACGAGCAGTACTTC; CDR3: CASSQDPTGAGDEQYF
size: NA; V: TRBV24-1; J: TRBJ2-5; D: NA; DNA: TGTGCCACCAGTGGAACAGGGTCCGGGGAGACCCAGTACTTC; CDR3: CATSGTGSGETQYF
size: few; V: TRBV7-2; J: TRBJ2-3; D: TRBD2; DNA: TGTGCCAGCAGCTTACTGGGCGTAGCGGGGGCCACAGATACGCAGTATTTT; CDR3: CASSLLGVAGATDTQYF
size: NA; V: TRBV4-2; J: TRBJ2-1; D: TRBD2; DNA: TGTGCCAGCAGCCCCCTTAGCGGGGGGGAGAGCTCCTACAATGAGCAGTTCTTC; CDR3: CASSPLSGGESSYNEQFF
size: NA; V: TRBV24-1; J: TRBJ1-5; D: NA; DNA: TGTGCCACCCAAGGACAGCACAATCAGCCCCAGCATTTT; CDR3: CATQGQHNQPQHF